This T cell receptor beta chain came from a study of blood T cell repertoires in COVID-19. Overall study: The analysed material was cDNA or gDNA that came from T cells, B-cell-depleted T cells, or PBMCs.

As handled by the study authors: Amplification of reference gene primers was used by the study to estimate nucleated cell counts. Clones were sequenced by immunoSEQ multiplex PCR, and TCRdb holds only the in-frame ones, with some missing. V, J and clone size reflect that table, while D and trimming were determined from the DNA. The data contain a few hundred thousand clones, over 75% of them singletons. Per germline, CDR1 SGHKS and CDR2 YYEKEE (reference sequence). Trimming took off 2 bases at V and 4 bases at J, with 15 bases between the two ends. The CDR3 runs 15 residues. The sequenced sample consisted of PBMCs or T cells enriched from blood (not recorded which). The chain has TRBV5-5 and TRBJ1-2; D gene unclear. The TCR sequence derives from a woman between 18 and 30 years old in a cohort exposed to, infected with or recovered from COVID-19 (not recorded which). CDR3 sequence (DNA): TGTGCCAGCAGCTTTTTAGACGTCGAGGGCTATGGCTACACCTTC. Amino acids: CASSFLDVEGYGYTF.